The 16 T cell receptor beta chains in this list originate from one sample, sequenced in a study of blood T cells in healthy people across ages. It was with a sample-barcoded 5' primer and a J-beta primer mix that a second PCR of roughly 6 to 11 cycles was run. TCRdb re-analysed the 5' RACE reads in MiXCR, keeping a single row per CDR3 protein. The repertoire includes 630,000 or so distinct CDR3 sequences, approximately 30% of them detected once, and approximately 14% sits in the top ten. Input material: blood. Every receptor here comes from a woman of 80 years or more in good health.

This clonotype was counted only a few times. This chain links TRBV5-1 with TRBJ1-5; TRBD1 might be the D (5 bases). The germline gives CDR1 SGHRS, CDR2 YFSETQ. The CDR3 is 16 residues long. Trimming pared 5 bases from V and 9 bases from J, leaving 24 bases between. CDR3 in amino acids: CASRPDPGTRERPQHF. CDR3 bases: TGCGCCAGCAGGCCCGACCCGGGGACGAGGGAACGGCCCCAGCATTTT. The whole variable domain, remainder taken from reference TRBV5-1 and TRBJ1-5, is KAGVTQTPRYLIKTRGQQVTLSCSPISGHRSVSWYQQTPGQGLQFLFEYFSETQRNKGNFPGRFSGRQFSNSRSEMNVSTLELGDSALYLCASRPDPGTRERPQHFGDGTRLSIL.

This sequence joins TRBV5-1 and TRBJ2-7; no clear D gene. The CDR3 is 15 residues long. Germline CDR1 is SGHRS and CDR2 is YFSETQ. V lost 4 bases and J 2 bases, leaving 16 bases between the germline ends. The DNA for the CDR3 is TGCGCCAGCAGCGCGTCAGGATTCCGGCCCTACGAGCAGTACTTC. Its protein product is CASSASGFRPYEQYF.

Details on this clonotype: This sequence may be a read error, since a much larger clone differs from it by one base. The rearrangement uses TRBV7-9 and TRBJ1-5; TRBD1 is a possible D gene (6 bases). Germline V gene data show CDR1 as SEHNR and CDR2 as FQNEAQ (reference sequence). The CDR3 consists of 13 residues. The CDR3 bases are TGTGCCGGCAGCTTCACAGGGACCCAGCCCCAGCATTTT. It codes for CAGSFTGTQPQHF.

This clonotype was recorded many times. V gene TRBV10-3 combines with J gene TRBJ1-1; 7 bases are a match to TRBD1. Germline loops: CDR1 ENHRY, CDR2 SYGVKD. The V and J ends lost 5 bases and 0 bases, in that order; junction bases with no gene match: 0. CDR3 size: 13 residues. CDR3 DNA: TGTGCCATCAGTCAGGGGGTGAACACTGAAGCTTTCTTT. It specifies CAISQGVNTEAFF.

The gene calls are TRBV5-1 and TRBJ1-1; TRBD1 is a possible D gene (6 bases). The V gene's germline CDR1 is SGHRS and CDR2 YFSETQ. CDR3 length: 14 residues. Between the trimmed V and J ends, which lost 3 bases and 1 base, there was a span of 10 bases. The CDR3 DNA sequence: TGCGCCAGCAGCTCAGGGACAAGGAACACTGAAGCTTTCTTT. Encoded protein: CASSSGTRNTEAFF.

As concerns this clonotype: A much larger clone is a single base away; this may be a read error. The V call is TRBV5-6, the J call TRBJ2-7; D unresolved. V dropped 3 bases and J dropped 4 bases, with 20 bases sitting between them. CDR1 SGHDT and CDR2 YYEEEE come from the germline V gene. The CDR3 loop spans 16 amino acids. CDR3 coding DNA: TGTGCCAGCAGCTACACGAATAGATTCACCCGATACGAGCAGTACTTC. Translated: CASSYTNRFTRYEQYF.

This clonotype was counted a few times. A read error may be the cause here, since a much bigger clone is one base away. The V gene is TRBV30, the J gene TRBJ1-2; D is unclear. With 4 bases removed from V and 3 bases from J, the gap between germline ends came to 15 bases. Germline V lookup: CDR1 GTSNPN, CDR2 SVGIG (reference sequence). The CDR3 totals 14 residues. CDR3 residues: CAWKLQPADYGYTF. CDR3 DNA: TGTGCCTGGAAACTGCAGCCTGCTGACTATGGCTACACCTTC.

This clonotype was observed at least ten times. J is TRBJ1-2 and V is TRBV29-1, with 10 bases aligning to TRBD1. CDR1 is SQVTM and CDR2 is ANQGSEA in the germline V gene. The CDR3 is 13 residues long. With V trimmed by 4 bases and J by 8 bases, 7 bases remained unmatched. The CDR3 DNA reads as TGCAGCGTTGCGCGACAGGGGGCAGGAGGCTACACCTTC. Translating gives CSVARQGAGGYTF.

The gene calls are TRBV15 and TRBJ1-4, with D perhaps TRBD1 (6 bases). The CDR3 consists of 16 residues. The V gene's germline CDR1 is LNHNV and CDR2 YYDKDF (reference sequence). V shed 3 bases and J shed 3 bases, with 14 bases lying between them. The CDR3 sequence: CATSSDSGVANEKLFF. The CDR3 DNA follows: TGTGCCACCAGCAGCGACTCAGGGGTGGCTAATGAAAAACTGTTTTTT.

This chain connects TRBV30 to TRBJ1-5, with a tentative D call TRBD1 (5 bases). The CDR3 spans 12 residues. V lost 2 bases and J 6 bases, leaving 8 bases between the germline ends. Germline V CDR1 and CDR2: GTSNPN, SVGIG (reference sequence). CDR3 DNA: TGTGCCTGGAGTTCAGGGAGTCAGCCCCAGCATTTT. It encodes CAWSSGSQPQHF.

This clonotype was found a few times. The V call is TRBV19, the J call TRBJ1-1; D is uncertain. V lost 5 bases and J 1 base, leaving 8 bases between the germline ends. Germline V gene sequence: CDR1 LNHDA, CDR2 SQIVND (reference sequence). This CDR3 has 13 amino acids. CDR3 in DNA: TGTGCCAGTAGTGTGACACGGAACACTGAAGCTTTCTTT. Protein: CASSVTRNTEAFF.

This clonotype was counted many times. The V and J genes are TRBV20-1 and TRBJ2-7, with no clear D. CDR3 length: 11 residues. V shed 6 bases and J shed 2 bases, with 8 bases lying between them. Germline CDR1 reads DFQATT; CDR2 reads SNEGSKA (reference sequence). The CDR3 nucleotides are TGCAGTGCCCTAGGGACCTACGAGCAGTACTTC. Its translation is CSALGTYEQYF.

The sample holds a few counts of this clonotype. This may arise from a read error, as a much more abundant clone is one base away. The J gene is TRBJ2-7, the V gene TRBV18, with TRBD2 matching 13 bases. The J call is doubtful: the DNA matches TRBJ2-5 better. Germline values: CDR1 KGHSH, CDR2 LQKENI. CDR3 length: 16 residues. The CDR3 DNA follows: TGTGCCAGCTCACCAGGACTAGCGGGGGAGCGGGGGACCCAGTACTTC. Translated: CASSPGLAGERGTQYF.

This clonotype was detected many times. The chain carries TRBV7-2 and TRBJ2-7, with 8 bases lining up with TRBD1. Losses at the gene ends were 1 base for V and 5 bases for J; bases not matched to a gene: 10. Germline lookup yields CDR1 SGHTA and CDR2 FQGNSA. This CDR3 has 16 amino acids. CDR3 sequence (DNA): TGTGCCAGCAGCTTAGGGGGTGGACAGGGTACCAACGAGCAGTACTTC. This translates into CASSLGGGQGTNEQYF.

V is TRBV4-1 and J is TRBJ2-4, with D tentatively TRBD2 (6 bases). The assigned J gene may be wrong: the sequence end matches TRBJ2-7 better. The germline gives CDR1 MGHRA, CDR2 YSYEKL. The CDR3 runs 15 residues. The DNA for the CDR3 is TGCGCCAGCAGCCAACTAGCGCGGCTCTCCTACGAGCAGTACTTC. Protein sequence: CASSQLARLSYEQYF.

Turning to this clonotype: A read error may explain this, as a much larger clone is one base away. The V gene is TRBV7-3, the J gene TRBJ2-5, with TRBD2 matching over 14 bases. CDR3 length: 14 amino acids. Germline assignment: CDR1 SGHTA and CDR2 FQGTGA. V lost 2 bases to trimming and J lost 11 bases; unmatched junction nucleotides: 4. The CDR3: CASSLGTSGGGQYF. In nucleotides, the CDR3 is TGTGCCAGCAGCTTAGGGACTAGCGGGGGTGGGCAGTACTTC.